These 15 T cell receptor beta chains came from one sample sequenced in a study of blood T cell repertoires in COVID-19. Method: immunoSEQ multiplex PCR; TCRdb's copy keeps in-frame clones and lacks some. In the table there are about 150,000 clones, around 83% of which are singletons. Sequences were obtained from peripheral blood. These receptors originate from an older man who had recovered from COVID-19.

The chain recombines TRBV12-5 with TRBJ2-3, with 8 positions matching TRBD1. The CDR3 totals 15 residues. Germline V gives CDR1 LGHNT, CDR2 FRNRAP. V dropped 4 bases and J dropped 3; count of bases not matched to a gene: 6. The CDR3 region is CASGSGTGSTDTQYF. The DNA of the CDR3 is TGTGCTAGTGGTTCTGGGACAGGTAGTACAGATACGCAGTATTTT.

This rearrangement joins TRBV2 to TRBJ1-1; 7 positions match TRBD1. CDR1 SNHLY and CDR2 FYNNEI come from the germline V gene. V lost 4 bases to trimming and J lost 3 bases; unmatched junction nucleotides: 2. The CDR3 length is 13 residues. The CDR3 loop is CASSGDSHTEAFF. The CDR3 nucleotides are TGTGCCAGCAGTGGGGACAGCCACACTGAAGCTTTCTTT.

The V call is TRBV5-1, the J call TRBJ2-5; 10 bases line up with TRBD1. The CDR3 consists of 15 residues. CDR1 is SGHRS and CDR2 is YFSETQ in the germline V gene. Germline trimming cut 4 bases from V and 5 bases from J; bases unmatched to any gene: 8. CDR3: CASSKGQGGRETQYF. CDR3 nucleotide sequence: TGCGCCAGCAGCAAAGGACAGGGGGGTAGGGAGACCCAGTACTTC.

The V gene is TRBV18, the J gene TRBJ1-1, with TRBD1 as a possible D gene (5 bases). CDR3 length equals 14 residues. From germline, CDR1 is KGHSH and CDR2 LQKENI. With 6 bases removed from V and 1 base from J, the gap between germline ends came to 12 bases. The CDR3 region has the DNA TGTGCCAGCTCTCCCGGGAGGGGGAACACTGAAGCTTTCTTT. Translating gives CASSPGRGNTEAFF.

The V gene is TRBV3-1 (or the pseudogene TRBV3-2), the J gene TRBJ1-4, with D perhaps TRBD1 (5 bases). CDR1 is LGHDT, CDR2 YNNKEL, per germline (reference sequence). The CDR3 has 15 amino acids. V was cut by 0 bases and J by 3 bases, with 8 bases left in between. This CDR3 reads CASSQDMTANEKLFF. The CDR3 DNA is TGTGCCAGCAGCCAAGATATGACAGCTAATGAAAAACTGTTTTTT.

The chain carries TRBV5-4 and TRBJ1-1; D is possibly TRBD1 (5 bases). Trimming shortened V by 4 bases and J by 0 bases, and 19 bases separated the two germline ends. Germline-derived CDR1 and CDR2 are SGHNT and YYREEE (reference sequence). The CDR3 has 17 amino acids. This chain's CDR3 is CASSPPGSTTLNTEAFF. The CDR3 DNA follows: TGTGCCAGCAGCCCGCCAGGGTCGACAACTCTGAACACTGAAGCTTTCTTT.

This rearrangement joins TRBV2 to TRBJ2-7, with a possible D match to TRBD2 (5 bases). V lost 8 bases and J lost 2, with 13 bases in between. CDR3 length equals 13 residues. CDR1 and CDR2 (germline): SNHLY, FYNNEI. CDR3 loop: CASGGRKTYEQYF. Here the CDR3 DNA reads TGTGCCAGCGGAGGCAGAAAAACCTACGAGCAGTACTTC. Filled out from reference TRBV2 and TRBJ2-7, the complete variable domain reads EPEVTQTPSHQVTQMGQEVILRCVPISNHLYFYWYRQILGQKVEFLVSFYNNEISEKSEIFDDQFSVERPDGSNFTLKIRSTKLEDSAMYFCASGGRKTYEQYFGPGTRLTVT.

CDR3 sequence: CASSEGSGQGVNIQYF. Written as DNA, the CDR3 is TGTGCCAGCAGTGAAGGGTCGGGACAGGGGGTAAACATTCAGTACTTC. This chain links TRBV6-1 with TRBJ2-4, with 11 bases matching TRBD1. Germline CDR1 reads MNHNS; CDR2 reads SASEGT. After removal of 1 base from V and 6 bases from J, the junction contained 5 bases not matched to a gene. This CDR3 spans 16 amino acids.

The J gene is TRBJ2-7, the V gene TRBV6-2 or TRBV6-3; D might be TRBD2 (7 bases). Germline CDR1 MNHEY, CDR2 SVGEGT. The V gene lost 6 bases and the J gene lost 8 bases, with 20 bases spanning the gap. The CDR3 consists of 14 residues. The CDR3 nucleotides are TGTGCCAGCAGCGACCAGGGGCGGGAGTGGAAGCAGTACTTC. It codes for CASSDQGREWKQYF.

V and J are TRBV2 and TRBJ1-2, with D possibly matching TRBD1 (6 bases). The CDR3 length is 15 residues. Germline V gene lookup returns CDR1 SNHLY and CDR2 FYNNEI. V was cut by 7 bases and J by 4 bases, with 19 bases left in between. CDR3 bases: TGTGCCAGCATTCTGTCGGGGGGCACACCCTATGGCTACACCTTC. Protein sequence: CASILSGGTPYGYTF.

This chain links TRBV19 with TRBJ1-1; 8 positions agree with TRBD1. Germline V CDR1 and CDR2: LNHDA, SQIVND (reference sequence). CDR3 length: 14 amino acids. With V trimmed by 7 bases and J by 1 base, 5 bases remained unmatched. CDR3 loop: CASIHRGRNTEAFF. CDR3 coding DNA: TGTGCCAGTATCCACAGGGGGAGGAACACTGAAGCTTTCTTT.

The V gene is TRBV19, the J gene TRBJ1-4, with 8 bases fitting TRBD1. Germline assignment: CDR1 LNHDA and CDR2 SQIVND (reference sequence). The J segment lost 3 bases and the V segment lost 4 bases, leaving 10 bases of the junction unmatched. The CDR3 loop spans 17 amino acids. CDR3 amino acids: CASSRQPGQGSNEKLFF. The CDR3 DNA reads as TGTGCCAGTAGTAGGCAACCCGGACAGGGCTCTAATGAAAAACTGTTTTTT.

This chain connects TRBV7-2 to TRBJ2-7; TRBD2 matches 8 bases. CDR1 and CDR2 from the germline V gene are SGHTA and FQGNSA. Trimming took 5 bases from V and 3 from J; bases not matched to a gene: 3. There are 13 residues in the CDR3. The DNA of the CDR3 is TGTGCCAGCAGCCGGACTAGCCTCTACGAGCAGTACTTC. Protein sequence: CASSRTSLYEQYF.

As DNA, the CDR3 is TGCGCCAGCAGGGCTGAGGGGGATCAGCCCCAGCATTTT. Its protein is CASRAEGDQPQHF. This chain uses TRBV5-1 with TRBJ1-5, with a weak D call TRBD1 (6 bases). The V gene lost 5 bases and the J gene lost 5 bases, with 11 bases spanning the gap. The CDR3 consists of 13 residues. Germline V gives CDR1 SGHRS, CDR2 YFSETQ.

The table lists this clone with a count of one. The genes are TRBV6-5 and TRBJ2-7; TRBD2 is a possible D gene (6 bases). The germline CDR1 and CDR2 sequences are MNHEY and SVGAGI. V lost 2 bases to trimming and J lost 1 base, with 9 bases between them. This CDR3 has 14 residues. The CDR3: CASSYAGMSYEQYF. CDR3 bases: TGTGCCAGCAGTTACGCGGGGATGTCCTACGAGCAGTACTTC.